The 6 T cell receptor beta chains presented below share a single source sample, sequenced in a study of long-term antiretroviral therapy in people with HIV. Investigators performed immunoSEQ version v3.0 at survey level. Measured with immunoSEQ multiplex PCR; TCRdb has only the in-frame clones, and not every one. The data hold approximately 9,400 clones, with 60% to 85% observed a single time. The specimen was unsorted PBMCs, collected 0.6 years before starting antiretroviral therapy. These receptors originate from a man aged 35-49 years with HIV.

The chain recombines TRBV9 with TRBJ2-2; 9 positions agree with TRBD2. V lost 3 bases, J lost 5 bases, and 5 bases stayed unmatched. The germline V gene encodes CDR1 SGDLS and CDR2 YYNGEE. This CDR3 has 15 residues. CDR3: CASSGTSAVTGELFF. CDR3 in DNA: TGTGCCAGCAGCGGGACTAGCGCTGTAACCGGGGAGCTGTTTTTT.

This rearrangement joins TRBV28 to TRBJ2-7; no firm D call. Trimming removed 6 bases from V and 2 bases from J, with 17 bases in between. Per the germline V gene, CDR1 is MDHEN and CDR2 is SYDVKM. The CDR3 runs to 15 residues. CDR3 sequence reads: CASSSYGSPPYEQYF. The CDR3 DNA is TGTGCCAGCAGCTCCTACGGCAGCCCCCCCTACGAGCAGTACTTC.

The J gene is TRBJ2-5, the V gene TRBV6-5, with D possibly TRBD2 on 5 matching bases. The end of the DNA fits TRBJ2-7 better, so the J call may be wrong. The CDR3 consists of 13 residues. Per germline, CDR1 MNHEY and CDR2 SVGAGI. The CDR3 reads CASSGGRSYEQYF. The CDR3 coding sequence is TGTGCCAGCAGTGGAGGACGGAGCTACGAGCAGTACTTC.

This chain connects TRBV19 to TRBJ1-1; a possible D gene is TRBD1 (6 bases). Germline V lookup: CDR1 LNHDA, CDR2 SQIVND (reference sequence). Trimming removed 3 bases at V and 7 bases at J, with 18 bases between. This CDR3 spans 15 amino acids. CDR3 bases: TGTGCCAGTAGTATGGAGGCGGGGGCGAACGTTGAAGCTTTCTTT. This translates into CASSMEAGANVEAFF.

CDR3 loop: CASSLSLLPHNEQFF. DNA of the CDR3: TGCGCCAGCAGCCTCTCTTTGCTCCCCCACAATGAGCAGTTCTTC. This chain connects TRBV5-1 to TRBJ2-1; D remains unclear. In germline, CDR1 is SGHRS, CDR2 YFSETQ. The CDR3 has 15 residues. With 4 bases removed from V and 5 bases from J, the gap between germline ends came to 16 bases.

The chain combines TRBV5-1 with TRBJ2-4; 13 bases are a match to TRBD2. The CDR3 is made up of 18 amino acids. Germline CDR1 reads SGHRS; CDR2 reads YFSETQ. V lost 4 bases, J lost 6 bases, and 13 bases stayed unmatched. In DNA, the CDR3 is TGCGCCAGCAGCCCCGGACTAGCGGGAGCCCGGGTGGTAAACATTCAGTACTTC. The encoded protein is CASSPGLAGARVVNIQYF.